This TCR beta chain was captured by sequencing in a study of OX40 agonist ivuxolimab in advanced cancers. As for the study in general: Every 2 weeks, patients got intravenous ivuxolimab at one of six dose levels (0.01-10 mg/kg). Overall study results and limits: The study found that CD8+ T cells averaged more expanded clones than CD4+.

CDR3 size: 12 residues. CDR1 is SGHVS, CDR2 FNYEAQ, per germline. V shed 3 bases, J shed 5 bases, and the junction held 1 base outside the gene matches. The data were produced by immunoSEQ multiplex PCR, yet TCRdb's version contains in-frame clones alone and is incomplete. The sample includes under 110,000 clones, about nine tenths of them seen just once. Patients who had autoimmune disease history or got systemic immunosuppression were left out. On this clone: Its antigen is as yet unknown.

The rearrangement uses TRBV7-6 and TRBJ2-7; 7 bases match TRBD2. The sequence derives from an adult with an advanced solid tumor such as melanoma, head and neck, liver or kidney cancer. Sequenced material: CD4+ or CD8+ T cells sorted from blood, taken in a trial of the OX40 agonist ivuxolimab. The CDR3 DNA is TGTGCCAGCAGCTTGGGGAGGGACGAGCAGTACTTC. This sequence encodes CASSLGRDEQYF.